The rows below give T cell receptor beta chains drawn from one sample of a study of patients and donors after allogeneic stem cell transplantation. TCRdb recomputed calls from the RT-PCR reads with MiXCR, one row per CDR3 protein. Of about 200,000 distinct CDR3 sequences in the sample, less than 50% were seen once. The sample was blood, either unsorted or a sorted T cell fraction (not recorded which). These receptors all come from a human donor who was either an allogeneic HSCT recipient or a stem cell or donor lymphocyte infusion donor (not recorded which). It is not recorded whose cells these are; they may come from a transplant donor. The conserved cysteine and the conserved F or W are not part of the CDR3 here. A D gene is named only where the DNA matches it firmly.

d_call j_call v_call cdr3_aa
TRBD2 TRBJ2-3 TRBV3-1 ASSQGLAGGASTDTQY
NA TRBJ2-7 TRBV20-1 SASSRPLEQY
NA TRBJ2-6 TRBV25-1 ASSWSSGANVLT
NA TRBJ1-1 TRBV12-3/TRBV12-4 ASSLNQPEAF
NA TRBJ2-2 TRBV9 ASSPQTTGVNTGELF
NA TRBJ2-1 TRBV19 ASRAPLEREQF
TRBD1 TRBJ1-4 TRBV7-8 ASSLRDRGTNEKLF
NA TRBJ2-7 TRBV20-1 SARDLPRAPSHEQY
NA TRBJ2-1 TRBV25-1 ASSEGQGSYNEQF
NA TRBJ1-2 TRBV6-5 ASTLGLNYGYT
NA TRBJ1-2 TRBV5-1 ASSLDAGQGWVGYT
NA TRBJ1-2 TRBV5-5 ASSLLRTVYGYT
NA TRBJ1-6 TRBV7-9 ASSPGLDSGEDSPLH
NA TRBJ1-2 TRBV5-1 ASSSFQSSYGYT
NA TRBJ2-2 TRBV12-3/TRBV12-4 ASSVDRGTNTGELF
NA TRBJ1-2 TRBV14 ASSRRDTPYGYT
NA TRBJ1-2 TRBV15 ATSRDQGANYGYT
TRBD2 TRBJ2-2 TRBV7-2 ASSSRTSRAGELF
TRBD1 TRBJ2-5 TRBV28 ASNPSGTGGLETQY
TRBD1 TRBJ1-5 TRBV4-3 ASSQDRQGFNQPQH
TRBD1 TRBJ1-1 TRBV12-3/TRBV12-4 ASSPRTGRYTEAF
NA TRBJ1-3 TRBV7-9 ASSDRPRGNTIY
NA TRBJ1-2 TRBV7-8 ASSTGLDYT
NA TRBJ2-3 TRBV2 AVWRGRPADTQY
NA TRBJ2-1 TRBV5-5 ASSPAAYNEQF
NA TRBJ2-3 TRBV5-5 ASSSPTGEADTQY
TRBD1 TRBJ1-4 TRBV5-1 ASSLGDRDLF
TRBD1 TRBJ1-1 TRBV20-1 RPHRGGGAEAF
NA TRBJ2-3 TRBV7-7 ASSLAPGAPTDTQY
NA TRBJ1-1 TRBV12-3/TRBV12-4 ASTPAGKVTEAF
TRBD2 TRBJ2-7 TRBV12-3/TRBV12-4 ASSLPAGGRYEQY
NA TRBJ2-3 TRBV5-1 ASSIREIDTQY
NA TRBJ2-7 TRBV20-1 SARDQVYEQY
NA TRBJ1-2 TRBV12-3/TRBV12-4 ASSLIGQTGYT
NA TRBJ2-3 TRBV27 ASSTLVGTDTQY
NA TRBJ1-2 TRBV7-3 ASSSRTAINYGYT
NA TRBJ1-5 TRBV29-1 SAQDSNQPQH
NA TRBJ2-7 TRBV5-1 ASSSNRDRLSYEQY
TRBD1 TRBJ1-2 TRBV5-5 ASSPRGHYGYT